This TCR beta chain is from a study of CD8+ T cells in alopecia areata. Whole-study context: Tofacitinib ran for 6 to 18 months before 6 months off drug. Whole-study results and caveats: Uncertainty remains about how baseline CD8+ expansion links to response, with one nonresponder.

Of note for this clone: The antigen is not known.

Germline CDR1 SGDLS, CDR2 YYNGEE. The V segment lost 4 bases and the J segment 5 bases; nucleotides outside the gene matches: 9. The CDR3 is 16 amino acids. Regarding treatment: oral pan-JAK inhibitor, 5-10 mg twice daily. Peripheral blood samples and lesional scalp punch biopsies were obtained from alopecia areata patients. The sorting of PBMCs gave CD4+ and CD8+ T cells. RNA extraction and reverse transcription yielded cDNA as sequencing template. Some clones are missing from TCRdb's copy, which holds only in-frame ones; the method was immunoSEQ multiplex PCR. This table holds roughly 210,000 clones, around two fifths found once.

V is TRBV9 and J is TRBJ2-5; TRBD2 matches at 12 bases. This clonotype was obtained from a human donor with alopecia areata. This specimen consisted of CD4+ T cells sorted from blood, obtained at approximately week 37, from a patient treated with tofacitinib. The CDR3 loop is CASSTRTSGTGETQYF. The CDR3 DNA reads TGTGCCAGCAGCACCCGGACTAGCGGGACGGGGGAGACCCAGTACTTC.